The text below deals with one T cell receptor (beta chain). Its antigen remains unknown. V gave up 4 bases and J gave up 10 bases, with 14 bases separating them. Germline values: CDR1 MGHDK, CDR2 SYGVNS. The CDR3 is 14 amino acids. TCRdb re-called the reads with MiXCR, one entry per CDR3 protein. The sample has 300,000 to 400,000 distinct CDR3 sequences, 25% seen once. This sample was included in a study of T cell repertoires in cytomegalovirus infection. This clonotype originated in a human donor in good health (CMV status not recorded). Some clones in this sample may be carry-over from other donors' samples. Sequenced here: cultured PBMCs, sampled from culture after CMV antigen stimulation. The chain combines TRBV25-1 with TRBJ1-6; D is perhaps TRBD1 (6 bases). The CDR3, as DNA: TGTGCCAGCAGTGTACAGGGTCGGCGATCACCCCTCCACTTT. The encoded protein is CASSVQGRRSPLHF.